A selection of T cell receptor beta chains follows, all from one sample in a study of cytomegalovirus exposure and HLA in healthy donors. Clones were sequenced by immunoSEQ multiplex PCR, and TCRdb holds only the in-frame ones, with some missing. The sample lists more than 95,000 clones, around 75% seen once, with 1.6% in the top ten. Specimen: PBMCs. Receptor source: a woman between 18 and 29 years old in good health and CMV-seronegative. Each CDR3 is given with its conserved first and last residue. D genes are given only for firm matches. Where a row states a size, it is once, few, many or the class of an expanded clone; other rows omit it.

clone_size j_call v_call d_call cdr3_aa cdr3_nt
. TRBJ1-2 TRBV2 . CASSEPRGYGYTF TGTGCCAGCAGTGAACCTCGGGGCTATGGCTACACCTTC
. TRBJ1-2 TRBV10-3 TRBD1 CAISVGQVGYTF TGTGCCATCAGTGTGGGACAGGTGGGCTACACCTTC
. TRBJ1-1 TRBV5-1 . CASSLLGGTEAFF TGCGCCAGCAGCTTGTTAGGGGGAACTGAAGCTTTCTTT
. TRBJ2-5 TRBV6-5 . CASSYSLKETQYF TGTGCCAGCAGTTACTCACTAAAAGAGACCCAGTACTTC
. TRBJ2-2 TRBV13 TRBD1 CASSPGQGAPTGELFF TGTGCCAGCAGTCCTGGACAGGGGGCGCCCACCGGGGAGCTGTTTTTT
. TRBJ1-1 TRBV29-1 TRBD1 CSVGTGAMNTEAFF TGCAGCGTTGGGACAGGGGCGATGAACACTGAAGCTTTCTTT
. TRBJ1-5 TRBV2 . CASTLDSHNQPQHF TGTGCCAGCACGTTAGACAGTCACAATCAGCCCCAGCATTTT
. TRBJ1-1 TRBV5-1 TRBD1 CASSLAQGTEAFF TGCGCCAGCAGCTTGGCACAGGGGACTGAAGCTTTCTTT
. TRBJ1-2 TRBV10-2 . CASSSTATQDYGYTF TGCGCCAGCAGTTCGACGGCGACCCAGGACTATGGCTACACCTTC
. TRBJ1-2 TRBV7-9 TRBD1 CASSLRLQGRNYGYTF TGTGCCAGCAGCTTAAGGTTACAGGGGCGTAACTATGGCTACACCTTC
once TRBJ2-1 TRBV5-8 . CASSLGGVGGNEQFF TGTGCCAGCAGCTTAGGTGGGGTAGGAGGTAATGAGCAGTTCTTC
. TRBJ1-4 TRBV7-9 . CASSPGSGATNEKLFF TGTGCCAGCAGCCCAGGATCAGGCGCAACTAATGAAAAACTGTTTTTT
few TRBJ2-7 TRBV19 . CASSMDSVYEQYF TGTGCCAGTAGTATGGACTCGGTCTACGAGCAGTACTTC
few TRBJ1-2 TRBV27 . CASSLTGLYGYTF TGTGCCAGCAGTTTGACAGGACTCTATGGCTACACCTTC
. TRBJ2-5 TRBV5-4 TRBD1 CASSPTGKETQYF TGTGCCAGCAGCCCGACAGGGAAAGAGACCCAGTACTTC
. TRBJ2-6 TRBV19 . CASSPTAGANVLTF TGTGCCAGTAGCCCGACAGCTGGGGCCAACGTCCTGACTTTC
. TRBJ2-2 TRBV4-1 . CASSLDRSNTGELFF TGCGCCAGCAGTCTCGACAGATCGAACACCGGGGAGCTGTTTTTT
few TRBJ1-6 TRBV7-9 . CASSLDTYNSPLHF TGTGCCAGCAGCTTAGACACCTATAATTCACCCCTCCACTTT
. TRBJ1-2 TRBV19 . CVSLGRNGYTF TGTGTCTCGTTGGGCAGGAACGGCTACACCTTC
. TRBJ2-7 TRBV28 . CASSLIPDRDLPNEQYF TGTGCCAGCAGTTTAATCCCTGACAGAGATCTCCCTAACGAGCAGTACTTC
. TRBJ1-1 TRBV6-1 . CASRVPGKGAEAFF TGTGCCAGCAGAGTCCCGGGCAAGGGGGCTGAAGCTTTCTTT
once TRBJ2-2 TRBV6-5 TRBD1 CASSYSGTANTGELFF TGTGCCAGCAGTTACTCCGGGACAGCGAACACCGGGGAGCTGTTTTTT
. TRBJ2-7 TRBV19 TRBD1 CASRKQGAYEQYF TGTGCCAGTAGGAAACAGGGGGCTTACGAGCAGTACTTC
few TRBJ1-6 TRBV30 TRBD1 CAWSPGTGNSPLHF TGTGCCTGGAGTCCCGGGACAGGAAACTCACCCCTCCACTTT
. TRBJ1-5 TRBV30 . CAWSSGPNQPQHF TGTGCCTGGAGTTCAGGCCCGAATCAGCCCCAGCATTTT
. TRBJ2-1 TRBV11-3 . CASSLEQGYNEQFF TGTGCCAGCAGCTTAGAACAGGGATACAATGAGCAGTTCTTC
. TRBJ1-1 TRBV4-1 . CASSQETGRAFF TGCGCCAGCAGCCAAGAAACAGGCCGAGCTTTCTTT
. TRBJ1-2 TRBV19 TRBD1 CASSIVDRGWNGYTF TGTGCCAGTAGTATAGTGGACAGGGGCTGGAATGGCTACACCTTC
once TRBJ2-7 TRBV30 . CAWIPSSYEQYF TGTGCCTGGATCCCTAGCTCCTACGAGCAGTACTTC
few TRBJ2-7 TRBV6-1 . CASSPTLTYEQYF TGTGCCAGCAGCCCGACTCTTACCTACGAGCAGTACTTC
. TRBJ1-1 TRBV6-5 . CASSYSAHLNTEAFF TGTGCCAGCAGTTACTCCGCCCACTTGAACACTGAAGCTTTCTTT
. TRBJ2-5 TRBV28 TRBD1 CASSPTPRDRGSETQYF TGTGCCAGCAGCCCCACGCCCCGGGACAGGGGTAGCGAGACCCAGTACTTC
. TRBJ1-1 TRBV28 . CASSLSHTEAFF TGTGCCAGCAGTTTATCTCACACTGAAGCTTTCTTT
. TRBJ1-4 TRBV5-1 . CASSPIAGVNEKLFF TGCGCCAGCAGCCCCATTGCAGGGGTTAATGAAAAACTGTTTTTT
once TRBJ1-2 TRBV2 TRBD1 CASSQGQIYGYTF TGTGCCAGCAGCCAGGGACAGATCTATGGCTACACCTTC
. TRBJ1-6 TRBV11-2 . CASSLDRGAYNSPLHF TGTGCCAGCAGCTTAGATAGGGGCGCCTATAATTCACCCCTCCACTTT